These T cell receptor beta chains were read from a single sample in a study of naive and memory T cell subsets. TCRdb independently ran MiXCR on the UMI-ligation and nested PCR reads; one entry per CDR3 protein. The sample carries about 37,000 distinct CDR3 sequences, approximately 11% recorded once. The specimen comprised skin, sampled from a tuberculin skin test site. Receptor source: an adult in good health. Each CDR3 is given without its conserved first and last residue. The order of the fields is V gene, CDR3 protein.

V gene: TRBV5-1; CDR3 protein: ASSLGDRGDNEQF
V gene: TRBV11-2; CDR3 protein: ASSSLYGQSPLRANVLT
V gene: TRBV7-6; CDR3 protein: ASSYTETSYEQY
V gene: TRBV10-2; CDR3 protein: ASSESIVPKRNQPQH
V gene: TRBV20-1; CDR3 protein: SARWSGGALVETQY
V gene: TRBV9; CDR3 protein: ASSVDGTVYSYEQY
V gene: TRBV20-1; CDR3 protein: SAQAPAGGTYEQY
V gene: TRBV7-9; CDR3 protein: ASSLALETQY
V gene: TRBV28; CDR3 protein: ASSPTHRGHNEQF
V gene: TRBV25-1; CDR3 protein: ASSENGAAYEQY
V gene: TRBV2; CDR3 protein: ASSPEAARNQPQH
V gene: TRBV29-1; CDR3 protein: SVTGVGTEAF
V gene: TRBV20-1; CDR3 protein: SANTGAAGGRYT
V gene: TRBV7-2; CDR3 protein: ASSSRGGYEQY
V gene: TRBV10-3; CDR3 protein: AITRQGKDTEAF
V gene: TRBV7-6; CDR3 protein: ASSPQDGGNTIY
V gene: TRBV14; CDR3 protein: ASSQEQGWNTGELF
V gene: TRBV29-1; CDR3 protein: SVLGGTGVNEQF
V gene: TRBV6-6; CDR3 protein: ASSPRPGRTYNEQF
V gene: TRBV19; CDR3 protein: ASSIESGLGYNEQF
V gene: TRBV7-8; CDR3 protein: ASSLAWRERPDNEQF
V gene: TRBV5-1; CDR3 protein: ASSPSIGPDTQY
V gene: TRBV20-1; CDR3 protein: SASGDNEQF
V gene: TRBV27; CDR3 protein: ASSLNPGTKETQY
V gene: TRBV29-1; CDR3 protein: SVRTGGDYGYT
V gene: TRBV29-1; CDR3 protein: SHTMRARNTEAF
V gene: TRBV6-1; CDR3 protein: ASSPDNFAARGSNQPQH
V gene: TRBV27; CDR3 protein: ASGRGEQF
V gene: TRBV7-2; CDR3 protein: ASRQGVASREQY
V gene: TRBV7-6; CDR3 protein: ASSLVRGPSDEQF
V gene: TRBV7-8; CDR3 protein: ASSPDREGSPLH